The 31 T cell receptor beta chains reported below all come from one sample, sequenced in a study of blood T cell repertoires in COVID-19 (TCRdb year 2020). The method was the immunoSEQ multiplex PCR assay. This immuneACCESS table, as held by TCRdb, lists in-frame sequences with V and J called but not all clones. Of the missing ones, under half trace to an unresolved V gene in checked studies; the others have no known cause. The sample table lists around 270,000 clones, about 80% of them with a count of one. 15% to 18% of the sample is held by the ten biggest clonotypes. The sequenced sample consisted of peripheral blood. These receptors were taken from a person aged 70 to 85 with COVID-19, enrolled during active disease.

V usage is TRBV24-1 and J usage is TRBJ1-5; possible D gene TRBD1, 5 bases. This CDR3 is built from 16 residues. With 3 bases removed from V and 0 bases from J, the gap between germline ends came to 11 bases. Germline V gives CDR1 KGHDR, CDR2 SFDVKD. For the CDR3, the DNA is TGTGCCACCAGTGATAGGGGATCCATTAGCAATCAGCCCCAGCATTTT. This sequence encodes CATSDRGSISNQPQHF.

CDR3 amino acids: CASSLSMLGGPQHF. The CDR3 DNA sequence: TGTGCCAGCAGCTTATCAATGTTGGGGGGTCCCCAGCATTTT. The gene calls are TRBV5-6 and TRBJ1-5; possibly TRBD1 for D (5 bases). The CDR3 spans 14 residues. Germline lookup yields CDR1 SGHDT and CDR2 YYEEEE. The V end was cut by 2 bases, the J end by 10 bases, with 16 bases between. Full variable domain (rest looked up from reference TRBV5-6 and TRBJ1-5): DAGVTQSPTHLIKTRGQQVTLRCSPKSGHDTVSWYQQALGQGPQFIFQYYEEEERQRGNFPDRFSGHQFPNYSSELNVNALLLGDSALYLCASSLSMLGGPQHFGDGTRLSIL.

This chain uses TRBV28 with TRBJ2-1; 10 bases are a match to TRBD2. The J segment lost 5 bases and the V segment lost 4 bases, leaving 20 bases of the junction unmatched. Germline CDR1 reads MDHEN; CDR2 reads SYDVKM. The CDR3 loop spans 20 amino acids. CDR3: CASSYPLSAGGIFVDNEQFF. The CDR3 nucleotides read TGTGCCAGCAGTTACCCCCTGTCAGCGGGAGGGATTTTTGTTGACAATGAGCAGTTCTTC. Full variable domain (remainder filled in from reference TRBV28 and TRBJ2-1): DVKVTQSSRYLVKRTGEKVFLECVQDMDHENMFWYRQDPGLGLRLIYFSYDVKMKEKGDIPEGYSVSREKKERFSLILESASTNQTSMYLCASSYPLSAGGIFVDNEQFFGPGTRLTVL.

Only one count was recorded for this clone. The chain employs TRBV7-2 and TRBJ2-7; 11 nucleotides align to TRBD2. Germline V lookup: CDR1 SGHTA, CDR2 FQGNSA. Trimming cost V 1 base and J 5 bases; bases outside gene matches: 4. The CDR3 has 15 amino acids. The CDR3 spells CASSLVLAGGNEQYF. The CDR3 DNA sequence: TGTGCCAGCAGCTTAGTATTAGCGGGAGGGAACGAGCAGTACTTC.

The chain recombines TRBV6-5 with TRBJ2-7; 9 bases fit TRBD2. Germline CDR1 MNHEY, CDR2 SVGAGI. This CDR3 is 13 amino acids long. Losses at the gene ends were 5 bases for V and 7 bases for J; bases not matched to a gene: 6. CDR3 amino acids: CASSNSGSGEQYF. Written as DNA, the CDR3 is TGTGCCAGCAGTAATAGCGGGAGTGGTGAGCAGTACTTC.

This clone was seen a single time. The chain carries TRBV6-5 and TRBJ2-2, with D perhaps TRBD2 (5 bases). The CDR3 length is 15 residues. The V gene's germline CDR1 is MNHEY and CDR2 SVGAGI. Between the trimmed V and J ends, which lost 6 bases and 3 bases, there was a span of 14 bases. DNA for the CDR3: TGTGCCAGCAGGGCGGGCAGGTGGGACACCGGGGAGCTGTTTTTT. Amino acid sequence: CASRAGRWDTGELFF.

This sequence joins TRBV24-1 and TRBJ2-1; 7 bases agree with TRBD2. Trimming removed 5 bases from V and 0 bases from J; junction bases left unmatched: 9. This CDR3 contains 17 residues. Germline V gives CDR1 KGHDR, CDR2 SFDVKD. The CDR3 DNA follows: TGTGCCACCAGTGCCGGGAGGAATAGAGGCTCCTACAATGAGCAGTTCTTC. Translation gives CATSAGRNRGSYNEQFF.

V is TRBV2 and J is TRBJ2-2; the match to TRBD2 covers 8 bases. Germline trimming cut 10 bases from V and 0 bases from J; bases unmatched to any gene: 10. The CDR3 contains 16 residues. Germline V lookup: CDR1 SNHLY, CDR2 FYNNEI. CDR3 loop: CAITRGGRTNTGELFF. The CDR3 DNA reads TGTGCCATCACCCGGGGGGGCAGAACGAACACCGGGGAGCTGTTTTTT.

The V call is TRBV19, the J call TRBJ1-6; 7 bases line up with TRBD1. Germline CDR1 LNHDA, CDR2 SQIVND (reference sequence). After removal of 4 bases from V and 13 bases from J, the junction contained 10 bases not matched to a gene. The CDR3 is 14 amino acids. The CDR3 loop is CASSNRGTASPLHF. CDR3 sequence (DNA): TGTGCCAGTAGTAACAGGGGTACGGCTTCTCCCCTCCACTTT.

The rearrangement joins TRBV28 to TRBJ1-2; TRBD1 aligns across 7 bases. CDR3 length: 14 amino acids. Looked up from germline, CDR1 is MDHEN and CDR2 is SYDVKM. J lost 4 bases, V lost 6 bases, and 8 bases had no gene match. This CDR3 reads CASRSTGSAYGYTF. DNA of the CDR3: TGTGCCAGCAGGTCGACAGGGTCGGCCTATGGCTACACCTTC.

This chain connects TRBV11-3 to TRBJ2-2, with a tentative D call TRBD2 (6 bases). Germline values: CDR1 SGHNT, CDR2 YENEEA. V was cut by 4 bases and J by 4 bases, with 13 bases left in between. CDR3 size: 15 residues. The DNA of the CDR3 is TGTGCCAGCAGCTCCCAAGCGGGCAGCACCGGGGAGCTGTTTTTT. Its translation: CASSSQAGSTGELFF.

The CDR3 region has the DNA TGTGCCAGCAGCCAAGATGGAGTCACTGAAGCTTTCTTT. Translated, it gives CASSQDGVTEAFF. J is TRBJ1-1 and V is TRBV14; D gene uncertain. V lost 0 bases and J lost 4, with 6 bases in between. The CDR3 totals 13 residues. From germline, CDR1 is SGHDN and CDR2 FVKESK.

This clone was found many times. V usage is TRBV3-1 (or the pseudogene TRBV3-2) and J usage is TRBJ2-7; TRBD2 agrees at 13 bases. CDR1 is LGHDT, CDR2 YNNKEL, per germline (reference sequence). CDR3 size: 14 residues. Trimming took 4 bases from V and 12 from J; bases not matched to a gene: 9. The CDR3 region is CASSLGTSGTSPYF. DNA for the CDR3: TGTGCCAGCAGCCTCGGGACTAGCGGGACTTCTCCGTACTTC.

In this sample, this clone turned up a few times. The chain uses TRBV10-3 and TRBJ1-3; TRBD1 agrees at 9 bases. Germline CDR1 and CDR2: ENHRY and SYGVKD. V dropped 5 bases and J dropped 2; count of bases not matched to a gene: 4. CDR3 length: 15 residues. The CDR3 region has the DNA TGTGCCATCAGTTTGACAGGGGGTGCTGGAAACACCATATATTTT. Amino acid sequence: CAISLTGGAGNTIYF.

The chain combines TRBV28 with TRBJ2-7; unclear D gene. Between the trimmed V and J ends, which lost 5 bases and 4 bases, there was a span of 15 bases. Germline V lookup: CDR1 MDHEN, CDR2 SYDVKM. The CDR3 length is 14 residues. In nucleotides, the CDR3 is TGTGCCAGCAGTATTCATGTGGGCTTGTACGAGCAGTACTTC. As protein: CASSIHVGLYEQYF.

CDR3 sequence reads: CASSWTSVETQYF. The CDR3 DNA follows: TGTGCCAGCAGCTGGACTAGCGTAGAGACCCAGTACTTC. V and J are TRBV3-1 (or the pseudogene TRBV3-2) and TRBJ2-5; 9 nucleotides agree with TRBD2. CDR1 is LGHDT and CDR2 is YNNKEL in the germline V gene (reference sequence). The CDR3 runs 13 residues. Germline trimming cut 5 bases from V and 4 bases from J; bases unmatched to any gene: 2.

This clone was found a few times. The rearrangement uses TRBV6-5 and TRBJ1-2; D might be TRBD1 (6 bases). V lost 7 bases to trimming and J lost 3 bases, with 12 bases between them. Looked up from germline, CDR1 is MNHEY and CDR2 is SVGAGI. CDR3 length: 13 residues. The CDR3 region is CASTKTGDYGYTF. The CDR3 DNA is TGTGCCAGCACCAAGACAGGAGACTATGGCTACACCTTC.

The genes are TRBV2 and TRBJ1-2, with unresolved D. Trimming shortened V by 6 bases and J by 2 bases, and 10 bases separated the two germline ends. CDR3 length: 13 residues. CDR1 and CDR2 (germline): SNHLY, FYNNEI. This CDR3 is CASRGWENYGYTF. CDR3 in DNA: TGTGCCAGCAGGGGATGGGAGAACTATGGCTACACCTTC.

The rearrangement links TRBV27 to TRBJ2-7; D gene unclear. This CDR3 is 15 amino acids long. With 6 bases removed from V and 2 bases from J, the gap between germline ends came to 17 bases. Germline-derived CDR1 and CDR2 are MNHEY and SMNVEV (reference sequence). The CDR3 loop is CASSPTRTTPYEQYF. In DNA, the CDR3 is TGTGCCAGCAGCCCTACACGCACTACCCCCTACGAGCAGTACTTC.

The CDR3 nucleotides read TGTGCCAGCAGCGACTTAGGTTGGACTAGCGGGGGTTACTACGAGCAGTACTTC. It is translated as CASSDLGWTSGGYYEQYF. The chain employs TRBV27 and TRBJ2-7, with 13 bases matching TRBD2. Germline V lookup: CDR1 MNHEY, CDR2 SMNVEV (reference sequence). CDR3 size: 18 residues. V lost 6 bases, J lost 3 bases, and 14 bases stayed unmatched.

The gene calls are TRBV7-2 and TRBJ2-7; 10 nucleotides agree with TRBD2. The germline gives CDR1 SGHTA, CDR2 FQGNSA. The CDR3 consists of 15 residues. After removal of 7 bases from V and 7 bases from J, the junction contained 13 bases not matched to a gene. CDR3: CASIPGPSGSREQYF. The CDR3 region has the DNA TGTGCCAGCATCCCAGGGCCTAGCGGGAGCCGGGAGCAGTACTTC.

The chain carries TRBV19 and TRBJ2-6; weak D call: TRBD1 (6 bases). The CDR3 runs 17 residues. Trimming shortened V by 6 bases and J by 0 bases, and 15 bases separated the two germline ends. The germline V gene encodes CDR1 LNHDA and CDR2 SQIVND (reference sequence). This CDR3 is CASSNTGHFSGANVLTF. The CDR3 bases are TGTGCCAGTAGCAACACGGGACATTTCTCTGGGGCCAACGTCCTGACTTTC.

The sample holds one count of this clone. The chain has TRBV24-1 and TRBJ2-7, with D perhaps TRBD1 (5 bases). In germline, CDR1 is KGHDR, CDR2 SFDVKD. Trimming took off 3 bases at V and 7 bases at J, with 15 bases between the two ends. The CDR3 runs 14 residues. The CDR3 loop is CATSDDRPPWEQYF. CDR3 nucleotide sequence: TGTGCCACCAGTGATGACAGACCCCCGTGGGAGCAGTACTTC.

The chain recombines TRBV7-6 with TRBJ2-7; D is possibly TRBD1 (5 bases). The CDR3 extends over 12 amino acids. Germline CDR1 and CDR2: SGHVS and FNYEAQ. Trimming pared 5 bases from V and 6 bases from J, leaving 11 bases between. CDR3 protein: CASSRHQGEQYF. For the CDR3, the DNA is TGTGCCAGCAGCCGGCATCAGGGCGAGCAGTACTTC.

The chain has TRBV21-1 and TRBJ2-1; the table calls TRBD2, which could not be checked here. TRBV21-1 is marked as a pseudogene. The CDR3 covers 16 residues. CDR3 amino acids: CASSELAGVSYNEQFF. CDR3 nucleotides: TGTGCCAGCAGTGAACTAGCGGGAGTCTCCTACAATGAGCAGTTCTTC.

This clone was observed once. The V and J genes are TRBV7-2 and TRBJ2-3, with D perhaps TRBD2 (6 bases). V was shortened by 8 bases and J by 2 bases, with 17 bases between the two germline ends. The CDR3 runs to 15 residues. Germline V gives CDR1 SGHTA, CDR2 FQGNSA. Here the CDR3 reads CASSRGGTYTDTQYF. The DNA of the CDR3 is TGTGCCAGCTCACGCGGAGGGACTTACACAGATACGCAGTATTTT. Complete variable domain (other parts from reference TRBV7-2 and TRBJ2-3): GAGVSQSPSNKVTEKGKDVELRCDPISGHTALYWYRQSLGQGLEFLIYFQGNSAPDKSGLPSDRFSAERTGGSVSTLTIQRTQQEDSAVYLCASSRGGTYTDTQYFGPGTRLTVL.

The genes are TRBV28 and TRBJ2-3; 8 nucleotides match TRBD2. CDR1 MDHEN and CDR2 SYDVKM come from the germline V gene. The J segment lost 0 bases and the V segment lost 4 bases, leaving 0 bases of the junction unmatched. The CDR3 consists of 14 residues. CDR3 protein: CASSSSGSTDTQYF. CDR3 bases: TGTGCCAGCAGTTCTAGCGGGAGCACAGATACGCAGTATTTT.

This clone appeared once. V gene TRBV9 combines with J gene TRBJ1-5; 7 bases line up with TRBD1. V lost 3 bases and J lost 3; bases outside the gene matches: 6. CDR1 is SGDLS and CDR2 is YYNGEE in the germline V gene. The length of the CDR3 is 15 residues. The CDR3 sequence: CASSEGGQNNQPQHF. The CDR3, as DNA: TGTGCCAGCAGCGAGGGGGGACAGAACAATCAGCCCCAGCATTTT.

CDR3: CASATDGSSYNEQFF. The CDR3 bases are TGTGCTAGTGCTACGGACGGGAGCTCCTACAATGAGCAGTTCTTC. V gene TRBV12-5 combines with J gene TRBJ2-1; D possibly corresponds to TRBD2 (6 bases). Germline V CDR1 and CDR2: LGHNT, FRNRAP. V dropped 7 bases and J dropped 0 bases, with 13 bases sitting between them. The CDR3 extends over 15 amino acids.

The chain links TRBV7-8 to TRBJ2-1; 7 bases fit TRBD2. The germline CDR1 and CDR2 sequences are SGHVS and FQNEAQ. There are 16 residues in the CDR3. Losses at the gene ends were 2 bases for V and 0 bases for J; bases not matched to a gene: 4. The CDR3: CASSLFGGGSYNEQFF. Written as DNA, the CDR3 is TGTGCCAGCAGCTTATTTGGCGGGGGCTCCTACAATGAGCAGTTCTTC.

The chain employs TRBV7-9 and TRBJ2-5; D is unresolved. CDR1 is SEHNR and CDR2 is FQNEAQ in the germline V gene (reference sequence). V lost 1 base, J lost 1 base, and 7 bases lay in between. This CDR3 comprises 14 residues. CDR3: CASSLGTVQETQYF. CDR3 coding DNA: TGTGCCAGCAGCTTAGGTACAGTCCAAGAGACCCAGTACTTC.